The sequence of this T cell receptor beta chain was determined in a study of blood T cell repertoires in COVID-19. As for the study in general: Samples representing acute and convalescent COVID-19 were sourced from the United States, Italy and Spain. T cells, B-cell-depleted T cells, or PBMCs provided the cDNA or gDNA that served as material.

Method: immunoSEQ multiplex PCR; TCRdb's copy keeps in-frame clones and lacks some. The table includes hundreds of thousands of clones, nearly 90% detected once. The CDR3 sequence is 16 residues long. Germline CDR1 and CDR2: MGHRA and YSYEKL. V dropped 0 bases and J dropped 7; count of bases not matched to a gene: 9. Clinical history reported by participants formed the basis on which cohorts were assigned. This TCR was sampled from a man aged 30-40 years who had been exposed to COVID-19. V and J are TRBV4-1 and TRBJ2-1, with TRBD2 matching over 7 bases. The sequencing input was PBMCs or T cells enriched from blood (not recorded which). The CDR3 is CASSQEGVAGKNEQFF. CDR3 nucleotides: TGCGCCAGCAGCCAAGAAGGGGTAGCGGGCAAAAATGAGCAGTTCTTC.